The rows below give T cell receptor beta chains drawn from one sample of a study of early T cells in non-severe SARS-CoV-2 infection. In TCRdb, the 5' RACE reads were re-called with MiXCR into one record per CDR3 protein. Here the sample spans about 39,000 distinct CDR3 sequences, 4.5% to 5% being singletons. The sequenced sample consisted of whole blood. These receptors originate from an adult who was a healthcare worker with PCR-confirmed SARS-CoV-2 infection or an uninfected control (not recorded which). The CDR3 runs from the conserved cysteine through the conserved F or W. D genes are given only for firm matches. Some rows mark clone size as missing; the rest say once, few, many or name a class of expanded clone.

>TRBJ2-1|many|TRBD2|TRBV7-8
CASSLERLAGMYNEQFF
TGTGCCAGCAGCTTAGAAAGGTTAGCGGGAATGTACAATGAGCAGTTCTTC
>TRBJ2-7|many|NA|TRBV4-1
CASSPPTRIYEQYF
TGCGCCAGCAGCCCGCCGACAAGGATCTACGAGCAGTACTTC
>TRBJ1-2|NA|NA|TRBV20-1
CSARPGNYGYTF
TGCAGTGCTCGCCCGGGGAACTATGGCTACACCTTC
>TRBJ1-2|many|NA|TRBV12-3/TRBV12-4
CASSFSGAGNYGYTF
TGTGCCAGCAGTTTTAGCGGGGCAGGGAACTATGGCTACACCTTC
>TRBJ1-1|NA|NA|TRBV27
CASSPPGAMNTEAFF
TGTGCCAGCAGTCCCCCAGGGGCGATGAACACTGAAGCTTTCTTT
>TRBJ1-3|few|TRBD1|TRBV5-5
CASSLTWTGKSENTIYF
TGTGCCAGCAGCTTGACGTGGACAGGCAAATCTGAAAACACCATATATTTT
>TRBJ1-1|many|NA|TRBV7-9
CASSQSLNTEAFF
TGTGCCAGCAGCCAGAGTCTGAACACTGAAGCTTTCTTT
>TRBJ2-7|NA|NA|TRBV7-2
CASSLATGHEQYF
TGTGCCAGCAGCTTAGCCACAGGGCACGAGCAGTACTTC
>TRBJ1-1|few|NA|TRBV18
CASSPQGLDTGGTEAFF
TGTGCCAGCTCACCACAAGGCCTTGACACAGGAGGGACTGAAGCTTTCTTT
>TRBJ2-7|NA|NA|TRBV5-1
CASSSPDRREQYF
TGCGCCAGCAGCTCCCCCGACAGGCGCGAGCAGTACTTC
>TRBJ2-2|many|NA|TRBV7-3
CASSWRTAGTGELFF
TGTGCCAGCAGCTGGAGGACGGCCGGCACCGGGGAGCTGTTTTTT